The 27 T cell receptor beta chains given below trace back to one sample, sequenced in a study of T cells and Merkel cell carcinoma outcomes (dated by TCRdb to the early 2020s). Library creation used the immunoSEQ multiplex PCR assay. TCRdb carries this immuneACCESS record with in-frame sequences only. Its versions omit some clonotypes, under half of them owing to an unresolved V gene in the studies checked, with the rest unexplained. A total of 9,000 to 15,000 clones appear in this sample, just under 97% of them only once. Roughly 1% of the sample is in the top ten clones. Sequencing was done on a sample of tumor tissue from Merkel cell carcinoma. These receptor sequences come from a human donor with Merkel cell carcinoma.

V and J are TRBV14 and TRBJ1-1; D gene unclear. This CDR3 is 13 amino acids long. V lost 5 bases to trimming and J lost 1 base, with 8 bases between them. Germline assignment: CDR1 SGHDN and CDR2 FVKESK. CDR3 sequence (DNA): TGTGCCAGCAGCTTCGGGCGGAACACTGAAGCTTTCTTT. It codes for CASSFGRNTEAFF.

V usage is TRBV5-6 and J usage is TRBJ2-3; TRBD1 agrees at 8 bases. Per germline, CDR1 SGHDT and CDR2 YYEEEE. The length of the CDR3 is 15 residues. V lost 4 bases to trimming and J lost 4 bases; unmatched junction nucleotides: 8. The CDR3: CASSPDRGRADTQYF. The DNA of the CDR3 is TGTGCCAGCAGCCCCGACAGGGGAAGGGCAGATACGCAGTATTTT.

CDR3 region: CASSQEWGPYTEAFF. CDR3 nucleotide sequence: TGCGCCAGCAGCCAAGAGTGGGGGCCGTACACTGAAGCTTTCTTT. The chain couples TRBV4-3 to TRBJ1-1, with D tentatively TRBD1 (6 bases). The CDR3 has 15 residues. From germline, CDR1 is LGHNA and CDR2 YSLEER. With 0 bases removed from V and 3 bases from J, the gap between germline ends came to 11 bases.

V usage is TRBV18 and J usage is TRBJ1-2, with 12 positions matching TRBD1. CDR3 length: 15 residues. J lost 3 bases, V lost 3 bases, and 2 bases had no gene match. Germline loops: CDR1 KGHSH, CDR2 LQKENI. Written as DNA, the CDR3 is TGTGCCAGCTCACCGGGACAGGGGGCCTACTATGGCTACACCTTC. Translation gives CASSPGQGAYYGYTF.

The genes are TRBV18 and TRBJ2-5, with D tentatively TRBD1 (5 bases). V was cut by 1 base and J by 4 bases, with 7 bases left in between. In germline, CDR1 is KGHSH, CDR2 LQKENI. The CDR3 is made up of 13 amino acids. The CDR3 region is CASSPQGRETQYF. The CDR3 DNA reads as TGTGCCAGCTCACCACAGGGGCGAGAGACCCAGTACTTC.

The V and J genes are TRBV19 and TRBJ2-7; perhaps TRBD1 as D (5 bases). This CDR3 is 13 amino acids long. CDR1 is LNHDA and CDR2 is SQIVND in the germline V gene (reference sequence). Trimming removed 8 bases at V and 5 bases at J, with 16 bases between. This CDR3 is CASLSSPGNEQYF. The CDR3 nucleotides read TGTGCCAGTCTCTCAAGTCCAGGGAACGAGCAGTACTTC.

CDR3 sequence: CASSLGTSGSGANVLTF. As DNA, the CDR3 is TGTGCCAGCAGCCTCGGGACTAGCGGCTCTGGGGCCAACGTCCTGACTTTC. The chain employs TRBV9 and TRBJ2-6; 11 nucleotides match TRBD2. Germline CDR1 and CDR2: SGDLS and YYNGEE. CDR3 size: 17 residues. The J segment lost 0 bases and the V segment lost 4 bases, leaving 3 bases of the junction unmatched.

The V gene is TRBV30, the J gene TRBJ2-7; TRBD1 might be the D (6 bases). V was shortened by 5 bases and J by 2 bases, with 16 bases between the two germline ends. The CDR3 contains 14 residues. CDR1 is GTSNPN, CDR2 SVGIG, per germline (reference sequence). The CDR3 coding sequence is TGTGCCTGGGGCTGGACAGCTTCAACCTACGAGCAGTACTTC. Residues: CAWGWTASTYEQYF.

The chain's CDR3 is CASSTGAGGYTF. Here the CDR3 DNA reads TGTGCCAGCAGCACAGGGGCTGGTGGCTACACCTTC. V usage is TRBV2 and J usage is TRBJ1-2, with 7 bases aligning to TRBD1. This CDR3 comprises 12 residues. V shed 6 bases and J 7 bases; nucleotides not matched to a gene: 5. Germline CDR1 is SNHLY and CDR2 is FYNNEI.

This CDR3 reads CASSQGRAEAFF. The CDR3 DNA is TGTGCCAGCAGCCAAGGACGGGCAGAAGCTTTCTTT. This chain uses TRBV2 with TRBJ1-1; D gene uncertain. The CDR3 has 12 residues. Germline V lookup: CDR1 SNHLY, CDR2 FYNNEI. The ends were cut back, 6 bases at V and 8 bases at J, with 13 bases in the middle.

The chain couples TRBV5-4 to TRBJ2-7; possibly TRBD1 for D (5 bases). Germline V gene sequence: CDR1 SGHNT, CDR2 YYREEE (reference sequence). This CDR3 contains 16 residues. The V and J ends lost 2 bases and 0 bases respectively, with 15 bases between them. CDR3 in amino acids: CASSFFGHLDSYEQYF. DNA of the CDR3: TGTGCCAGCAGCTTCTTCGGACACCTCGACTCCTACGAGCAGTACTTC.

V usage is TRBV5-4 and J usage is TRBJ2-7; 7 bases map to TRBD2. Losses at the gene ends were 2 bases for V and 5 bases for J; bases not matched to a gene: 7. CDR1 is SGHNT and CDR2 is YYREEE in the germline V gene (reference sequence). CDR3 size: 14 residues. This CDR3 reads CASSFGREEDEQYF. For the CDR3, the DNA is TGTGCCAGCAGCTTTGGACGGGAGGAGGACGAGCAGTACTTC. Full variable domain (missing parts from reference TRBV5-4 and TRBJ2-7): ETGVTQSPTHLIKTRGQQVTLRCSSQSGHNTVSWYQQALGQGPQFIFQYYREEENGRGNFPPRFSGLQFPNYSSELNVNALELDDSALYLCASSFGREEDEQYFGPGTRLTVT.

The genes are TRBV6-5 and TRBJ2-3, with no clear D. Germline V gene lookup returns CDR1 MNHEY and CDR2 SVGAGI. Deletions cut 5 bases from V and 6 bases from J, with 15 bases between. The CDR3 consists of 14 residues. The CDR3 bases are TGTGCCAGCAGTACCTTTACAAACATGGATACGCAGTATTTT. Translating gives CASSTFTNMDTQYF.

J is TRBJ1-4 and V is TRBV18; 7 bases agree with TRBD1. The CDR3 sequence is 14 residues long. With V trimmed by 3 bases and J by 4 bases, 2 bases remained unmatched. Germline-derived CDR1 and CDR2 are KGHSH and LQKENI. The CDR3 nucleotides are TGTGCCAGCTCACCGGGACAGAATAATGAAAAACTGTTTTTT. Amino acids: CASSPGQNNEKLFF.

The J gene is TRBJ2-3, the V gene TRBV9, with 7 bases aligning to TRBD2. The length of the CDR3 is 17 residues. V was clipped by 0 bases and J by 2 bases; unmatched bases: 9. Germline V gene data show CDR1 as SGDLS and CDR2 as YYNGEE. In nucleotides, the CDR3 is TGTGCCAGCAGCGTAGCCCTACTAGCGAATCTCACAGATACGCAGTATTTT. Amino acids: CASSVALLANLTDTQYF.

The J gene is TRBJ2-2, the V gene TRBV30; D is possibly TRBD2 (6 bases). Trimming pared 3 bases from V and 4 bases from J, leaving 9 bases between. The CDR3 is made up of 13 amino acids. From germline, CDR1 is GTSNPN and CDR2 SVGIG (reference sequence). CDR3 sequence reads: CAWRQGLTGELFF. Written as DNA, the CDR3 is TGTGCCTGGAGGCAGGGACTCACCGGGGAGCTGTTTTTT.

J is TRBJ1-3 and V is TRBV10-2, with D perhaps TRBD1 (5 bases). The V and J ends lost 2 bases and 2 bases respectively, with 13 bases between them. Looked up from germline, CDR1 is WSHSY and CDR2 is SAAADI. This CDR3 region has 16 residues. In nucleotides, the CDR3 is TGCGCCAGCAGTGAGCCCGTGGGAGGGGCTGGAAACACCATATATTTT. It codes for CASSEPVGGAGNTIYF.

The chain links TRBV4-2 to TRBJ2-3, with D tentatively TRBD2 (6 bases). V lost 0 bases and J lost 14, with 15 bases in between. Per germline, CDR1 LGHNA and CDR2 YNFKEQ. The CDR3 has 13 amino acids. CDR3 in DNA: TGTGCCAGCAGCCAAGATTTTAGCGGAGAGAGGTATTTT. Amino acids: CASSQDFSGERYF.

This chain uses TRBV6-5 with TRBJ1-2; D remains ambiguous. This CDR3 is 15 amino acids long. In germline, CDR1 is MNHEY, CDR2 SVGAGI. Between the trimmed V and J ends, which lost 0 bases and 4 bases, there was a span of 12 bases. CDR3 sequence: CASSYSPTGSYGYTF. DNA of the CDR3: TGTGCCAGCAGTTACTCGCCAACGGGTTCCTATGGCTACACCTTC.

The V gene is TRBV18, the J gene TRBJ2-3; no reliable D call. Germline loops: CDR1 KGHSH, CDR2 LQKENI. Trimming took 4 bases from V and 2 from J, leaving 10 bases between them. CDR3 size: 14 residues. The CDR3 region has the DNA TGTGCCAGCTCACTTCACGGCAACACAGATACGCAGTATTTT. Translating it yields CASSLHGNTDTQYF.

The chain combines TRBV19 with TRBJ1-1; no reliable D call. Deletions cut 2 bases from V and 10 bases from J, with 14 bases between. The CDR3 length is 13 residues. Germline V CDR1 and CDR2: LNHDA, SQIVND (reference sequence). For the CDR3, the DNA is TGTGCCAGTAGTATAAGCGATGGGGTGGGAGCTTTCTTT. This encodes CASSISDGVGAFF.

The chain couples TRBV11-3 to TRBJ1-4, with TRBD1 as a possible D gene (5 bases). Deletions cut 5 bases from V and 0 bases from J, with 10 bases between. The germline V gene has CDR1 SGHNT and CDR2 YENEEA. The CDR3 sequence is 15 residues long. The CDR3 sequence is CASSPWGSTNEKLFF. As DNA, the CDR3 is TGTGCCAGCAGCCCCTGGGGGTCAACTAATGAAAAACTGTTTTTT.

The V and J genes are TRBV4-2 and TRBJ2-2; either TRBD1 or TRBD2 may supply D (5 bases each). The V end lost 1 base, the J end lost 6 bases, and 12 bases lay between the germline ends. In germline, CDR1 is LGHNA, CDR2 YNFKEQ. The CDR3 is made up of 15 amino acids. This chain's CDR3 is CASSQGGALPGELFF. The CDR3 nucleotides read TGTGCCAGCAGCCAAGGAGGGGCGTTGCCCGGGGAGCTGTTTTTT.

The V and J genes are TRBV27 and TRBJ1-5, with D maybe TRBD1 (5 bases). The CDR3 has 14 amino acids. Trimming left V 3 bases short and J 6 bases short, with 12 bases between. Per germline, CDR1 MNHEY and CDR2 SMNVEV (reference sequence). The CDR3 nucleotides are TGTGCCAGCAGTTTTGGGCAGGGCGGTCAGCCCCAGCATTTT. Its translation is CASSFGQGGQPQHF.

CDR3 sequence (DNA): TGCGCCAGCAGCCCCACCCGGGAGCGGATACTCTCCTACAATGAGCAGTTCTTC. This sequence encodes CASSPTRERILSYNEQFF. The genes are TRBV5-1 and TRBJ2-1; weak D call: TRBD2 (6 bases). The V end lost 4 bases, the J end lost 0 bases, and 20 bases lay between the germline ends. CDR1 and CDR2 from the germline V gene are SGHRS and YFSETQ. The CDR3 covers 18 residues.

This chain links TRBV29-1 with TRBJ2-3; D unresolved. The CDR3 extends over 12 amino acids. The V end lost 3 bases, the J end lost 2 bases, and 6 bases lay between the germline ends. The germline CDR1 and CDR2 sequences are SQVTM and ANQGSEA. The chain's CDR3 is CSVESPTDTQYF. The CDR3 nucleotides are TGCAGCGTTGAGTCCCCCACAGATACGCAGTATTTT.

This clone has just one count. The V gene is TRBV2, the J gene TRBJ2-5; no clear D. V was trimmed by 4 bases and J by 5 bases, leaving 8 bases between them. The CDR3 consists of 12 residues. CDR1 and CDR2 (germline): SNHLY, FYNNEI. This CDR3 reads CASSAVEETQYF. The CDR3 DNA is TGTGCCAGCAGTGCAGTGGAGGAGACCCAGTACTTC. The full variable domain, with the rest looked up from reference TRBV2 and TRBJ2-5, is EPEVTQTPSHQVTQMGQEVILRCVPISNHLYFYWYRQILGQKVEFLVSFYNNEISEKSEIFDDQFSVERPDGSNFTLKIRSTKLEDSAMYFCASSAVEETQYFGPGTRLLVL.